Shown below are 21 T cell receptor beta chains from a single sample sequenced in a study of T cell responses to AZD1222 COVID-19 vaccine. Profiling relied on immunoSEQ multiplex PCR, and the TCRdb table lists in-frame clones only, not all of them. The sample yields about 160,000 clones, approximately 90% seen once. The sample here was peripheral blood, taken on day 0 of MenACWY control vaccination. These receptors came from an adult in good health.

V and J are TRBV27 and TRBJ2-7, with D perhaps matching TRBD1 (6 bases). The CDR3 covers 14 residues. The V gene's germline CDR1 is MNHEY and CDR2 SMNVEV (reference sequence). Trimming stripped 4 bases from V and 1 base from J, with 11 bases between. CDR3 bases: TGTGCCAGCAGTTCCAGGGGTGCTTCCTACGAGCAGTACTTC. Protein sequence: CASSSRGASYEQYF.

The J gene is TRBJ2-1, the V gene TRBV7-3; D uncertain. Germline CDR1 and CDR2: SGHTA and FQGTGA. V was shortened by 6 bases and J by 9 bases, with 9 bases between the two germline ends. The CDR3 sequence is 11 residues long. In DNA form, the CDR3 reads TGTGCCAGCAGTACTGGGCTTGAGCAGTTCTTC. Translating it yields CASSTGLEQFF.

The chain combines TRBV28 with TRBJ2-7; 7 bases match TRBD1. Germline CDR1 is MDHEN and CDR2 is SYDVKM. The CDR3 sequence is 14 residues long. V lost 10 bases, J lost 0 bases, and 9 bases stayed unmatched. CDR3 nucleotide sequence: TGTGCCACCCGAAAACAGGGGAGCTCCTACGAGCAGTACTTC. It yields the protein CATRKQGSSYEQYF.

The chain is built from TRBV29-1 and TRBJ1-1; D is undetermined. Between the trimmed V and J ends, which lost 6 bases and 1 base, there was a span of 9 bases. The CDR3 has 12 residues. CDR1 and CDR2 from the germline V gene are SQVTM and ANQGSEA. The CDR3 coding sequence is TGCAGCGTAGTGGACTGGAACACTGAAGCTTTCTTT. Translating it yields CSVVDWNTEAFF.

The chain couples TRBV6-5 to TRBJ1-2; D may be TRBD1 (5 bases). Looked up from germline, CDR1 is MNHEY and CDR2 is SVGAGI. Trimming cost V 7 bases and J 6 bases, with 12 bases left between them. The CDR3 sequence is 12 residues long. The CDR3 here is CASKFQGHGYTF. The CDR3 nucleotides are TGTGCCAGCAAGTTTCAGGGCCATGGCTACACCTTC.

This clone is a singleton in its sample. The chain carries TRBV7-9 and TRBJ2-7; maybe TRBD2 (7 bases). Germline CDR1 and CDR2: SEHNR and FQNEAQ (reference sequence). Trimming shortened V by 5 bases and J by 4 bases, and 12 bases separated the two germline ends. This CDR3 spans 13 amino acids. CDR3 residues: CASSPGGRYEQYF. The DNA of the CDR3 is TGTGCCAGCAGCCCCGGGGGGCGGTACGAGCAGTACTTC.

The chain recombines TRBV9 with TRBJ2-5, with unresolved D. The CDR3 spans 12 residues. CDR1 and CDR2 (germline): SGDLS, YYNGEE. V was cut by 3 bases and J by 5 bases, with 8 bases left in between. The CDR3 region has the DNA TGTGCCAGCAGCGCGACCGGGGAGACCCAGTACTTC. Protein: CASSATGETQYF.

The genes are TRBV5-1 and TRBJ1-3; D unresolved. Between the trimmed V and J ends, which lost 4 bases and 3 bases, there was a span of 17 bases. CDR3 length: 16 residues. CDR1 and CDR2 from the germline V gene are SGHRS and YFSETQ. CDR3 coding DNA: TGCGCCAGCAGCCCAGGACCTACGGACGGTGGAAACACCATATATTTT. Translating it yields CASSPGPTDGGNTIYF.

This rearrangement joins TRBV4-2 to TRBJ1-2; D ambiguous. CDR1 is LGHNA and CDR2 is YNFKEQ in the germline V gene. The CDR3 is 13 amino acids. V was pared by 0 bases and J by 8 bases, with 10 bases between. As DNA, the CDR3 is TGTGCCAGCAGCCAAGATTGGATAAGCGGCTACACCTTC. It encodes CASSQDWISGYTF.

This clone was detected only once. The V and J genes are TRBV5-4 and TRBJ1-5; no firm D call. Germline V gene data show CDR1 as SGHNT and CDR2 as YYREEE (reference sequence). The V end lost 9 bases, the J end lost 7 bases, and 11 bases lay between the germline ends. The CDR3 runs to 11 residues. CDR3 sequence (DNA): TGTGCCAACCAGGACGGGCAGCCCCAGCATTTT. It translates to CANQDGQPQHF.

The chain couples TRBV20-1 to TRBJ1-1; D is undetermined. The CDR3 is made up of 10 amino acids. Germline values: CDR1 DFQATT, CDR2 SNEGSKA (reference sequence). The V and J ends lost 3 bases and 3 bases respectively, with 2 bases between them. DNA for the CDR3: TGCAGTGCTAGGGACACTGAAGCTTTCTTT. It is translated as CSARDTEAFF.

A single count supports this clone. In DNA form, the CDR3 reads TGTGCCAGTAGTATCATAGGGAGGGACACCGGGGAGCTGTTTTTT. Its translation is CASSIIGRDTGELFF. The chain uses TRBV19 and TRBJ2-2; TRBD2 agrees at 7 bases. Germline-derived CDR1 and CDR2 are LNHDA and SQIVND (reference sequence). Losses at the gene ends were 3 bases for V and 3 bases for J; bases not matched to a gene: 4. The CDR3 has 15 amino acids. Full variable domain (missing parts from reference TRBV19 and TRBJ2-2): DGGITQSPKYLFRKEGQNVTLSCEQNLNHDAMYWYRQDPGQGLRLIYYSQIVNDFQKGDIAEGYSVSREKKESFPLTVTSAQKNPTAFYLCASSIIGRDTGELFFGEGSRLTVL.

Here the CDR3 reads CASSSLAGDYNEQFF. CDR3 DNA sequence: TGTGCCAGCAGTTCCCTAGCGGGCGACTACAATGAGCAGTTCTTC. V is TRBV27 and J is TRBJ2-1, with TRBD2 matching 8 bases. The V gene end was trimmed by 4 bases and the J gene end by 3 bases; junction bases not matched to a gene: 5. Germline CDR1 MNHEY, CDR2 SMNVEV (reference sequence). This CDR3 contains 15 residues.

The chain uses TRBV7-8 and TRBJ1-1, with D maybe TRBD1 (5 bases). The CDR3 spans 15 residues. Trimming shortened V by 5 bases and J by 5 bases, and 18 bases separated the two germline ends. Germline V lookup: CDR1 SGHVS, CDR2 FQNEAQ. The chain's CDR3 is CASSPGSSGGTEAFF. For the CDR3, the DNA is TGTGCCAGCAGCCCAGGGTCTTCCGGAGGGACTGAAGCTTTCTTT. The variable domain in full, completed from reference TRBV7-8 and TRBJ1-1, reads GAGVSQSPRYKVAKRGQDVALRCDPISGHVSLFWYQQALGQGPEFLTYFQNEAQLDKSGLPSDRFFAERPEGSVSTLKIQRTQQEDSAVYLCASSPGSSGGTEAFFGQGTRLTVV.

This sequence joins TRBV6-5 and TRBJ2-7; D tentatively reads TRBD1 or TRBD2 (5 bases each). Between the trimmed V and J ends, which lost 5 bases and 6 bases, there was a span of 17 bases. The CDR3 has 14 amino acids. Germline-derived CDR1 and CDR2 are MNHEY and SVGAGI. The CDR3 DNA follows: TGTGCCAGCAGTACCCAGGACCGAGGGGTCGAGCAGTACTTC. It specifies CASSTQDRGVEQYF.

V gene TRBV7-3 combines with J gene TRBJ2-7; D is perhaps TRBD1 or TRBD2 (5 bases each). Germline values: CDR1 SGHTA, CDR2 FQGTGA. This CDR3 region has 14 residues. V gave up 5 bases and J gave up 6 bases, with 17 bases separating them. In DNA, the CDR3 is TGTGCCAGCAGCGAAACAGGAGTCGGAGGCGAGCAGTACTTC. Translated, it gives CASSETGVGGEQYF. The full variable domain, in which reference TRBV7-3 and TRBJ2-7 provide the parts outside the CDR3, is GAGVSQTPSNKVTEKGKYVELRCDPISGHTALYWYRQSLGQGPEFLIYFQGTGAADDSGLPNDRFFAVRPEGSVSTLKIQRTERGDSAVYLCASSETGVGGEQYFGPGTRLTVT.

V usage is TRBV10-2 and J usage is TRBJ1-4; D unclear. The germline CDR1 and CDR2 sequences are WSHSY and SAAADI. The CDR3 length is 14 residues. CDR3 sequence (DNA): TGCGCGACTAAAACGGAGCGCGAGCTAAGTGCGGTGTTTTTT. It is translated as CATKTERELSAVFF.

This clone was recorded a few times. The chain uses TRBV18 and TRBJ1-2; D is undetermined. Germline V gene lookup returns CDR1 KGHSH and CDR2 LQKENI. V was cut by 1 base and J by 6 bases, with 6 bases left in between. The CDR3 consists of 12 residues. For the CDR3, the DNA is TGTGCCAGCTCACCACTAACCGATGGCTACACCTTC. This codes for CASSPLTDGYTF. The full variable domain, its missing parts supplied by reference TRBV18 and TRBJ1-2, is NAGVMQNPRHLVRRRGQEARLRCSPMKGHSHVYWYRQLPEEGLKFMVYLQKENIIDESGMPKERFSAEFPKEGPSILRIQQVVRGDSAAYFCASSPLTDGYTFGSGTRLTVV.

CDR3 amino acids: CSVARTGTTDTQYF. The CDR3, as DNA: TGCAGCGTTGCACGGACAGGAACCACAGATACGCAGTATTTT. This rearrangement joins TRBV29-1 to TRBJ2-3; TRBD1 matches at 7 bases. J lost 2 bases, V lost 4 bases, and 6 bases had no gene match. CDR1 is SQVTM, CDR2 ANQGSEA, per germline. The CDR3 spans 14 residues.

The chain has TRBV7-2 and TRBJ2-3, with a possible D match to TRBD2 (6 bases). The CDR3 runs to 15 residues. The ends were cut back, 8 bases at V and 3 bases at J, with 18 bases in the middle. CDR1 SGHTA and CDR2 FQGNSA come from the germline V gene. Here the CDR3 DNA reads TGTGCCAGCTGGAGACGGGGCGGGACGACAGATACGCAGTATTTT. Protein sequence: CASWRRGGTTDTQYF.

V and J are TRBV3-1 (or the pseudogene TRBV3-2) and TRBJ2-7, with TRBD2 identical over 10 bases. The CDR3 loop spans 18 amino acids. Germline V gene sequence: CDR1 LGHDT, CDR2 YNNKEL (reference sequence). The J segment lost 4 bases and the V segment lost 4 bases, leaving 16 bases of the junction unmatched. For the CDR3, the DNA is TGTGCCAGCAGCCCATCACTAGGGCTAGCGGGAGTGTTGTACGAGCAGTACTTC. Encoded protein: CASSPSLGLAGVLYEQYF.